This T cell receptor beta chain emerged from a study of post-analysis software for immune sequencing data. General study findings and limits: TRBV segments more frequent in patients than in controls numbered five and included TRBV5-6, TRBV5-1 and TRBV20-1.

The CDR3 contains 15 residues. Losses at the gene ends were 8 bases for V and 2 bases for J; bases not matched to a gene: 10. A word on this clonotype: Its antigen remains unknown.

Unique-molecular-identifier-tagged TCR beta cDNA libraries were used. Starting from about 0.94 to 9.7 million T cells, the study yielded approximately 460,000 cDNA molecules. One entry per CDR3 protein results from TCRdb running MiXCR on the PCR reads. The sample holds under 650,000 distinct CDR3 sequences, 44% seen once. The specimen sequenced was blood. The receptor was isolated from a girl aged 10 to 17 with multiple sclerosis. The rearrangement links TRBV12-3 or TRBV12-4 to TRBJ2-3; 7 bases match TRBD2. CDR3 sequence: CASCSGGINTDTQYF. The DNA of the CDR3 is TGTGCCAGCTGTTCCGGGGGGATTAACACAGATACGCAGTATTTT.